The 26 T cell receptor beta chains in this list originate from one sample, sequenced in a study of post-analysis software for immune sequencing data. Study-wide findings and caveats: Included in a set of about 5 TRBV segments more frequent in patients than controls were TRBV5-6, TRBV5-1 and TRBV20-1.

Prepared libraries of TCR beta cDNA carried unique molecular identifiers. One entry per CDR3 protein, called by TCRdb with MiXCR from the PCR reads. In the table there are about 150,000 distinct CDR3 sequences, 30% of which are singletons. No cognate antigen is known for these TCRs. Sequencing was done on a sample of blood. Source of these receptors: a girl aged 10-17 years with multiple sclerosis.

This clonotype was picked up a small number of times. The V gene is TRBV28, the J gene TRBJ2-3; D gene ambiguous. V was cut by 6 bases and J by 0 bases, with 13 bases left in between. Germline CDR1 reads MDHEN; CDR2 reads SYDVKM. The CDR3 is made up of 15 amino acids. The CDR3 reads CASSPRQDSTDTQYF. The CDR3 nucleotides read TGTGCCAGCAGCCCTCGACAAGATAGCACAGATACGCAGTATTTT.

This clonotype was counted ten times or more. The chain employs TRBV12-3 or TRBV12-4 and TRBJ2-1, with TRBD2 matching 10 bases. V lost 5 bases and J lost 7; bases outside the gene matches: 8. The CDR3 runs to 15 residues. The CDR3 DNA reads TGTGCCAGCAGTCCCGACCGACTAGCGGGTAATGAGCAGTTCTTC. The encoded protein is CASSPDRLAGNEQFF.

The chain couples TRBV20-1 to TRBJ2-4; 13 bases match TRBD2. The V gene end was trimmed by 6 bases and the J gene end by 0 bases; junction bases not matched to a gene: 8. Looked up from germline, CDR1 is DFQATT and CDR2 is SNEGSKA (reference sequence). The CDR3 sequence is 17 residues long. CDR3 bases: TGCAGTGCGCCGGGACTAGCGGGATCCCGAGCCAAAAACATTCAGTACTTC. It is translated as CSAPGLAGSRAKNIQYF.

This clonotype occurred many times. The CDR3 region has the DNA TGTGCCAGCACTATTGGGCCCTACGAGCAGTACTTC. Translation gives CASTIGPYEQYF. The rearrangement joins TRBV11-2 to TRBJ2-7, with D unclear. The CDR3 totals 12 residues. V was shortened by 7 bases and J by 2 bases, with 9 bases between the two germline ends. Per germline, CDR1 SGHAT and CDR2 FQNNGV.

Many counts were recorded for this clonotype. The chain uses TRBV29-1 and TRBJ2-1; 8 nucleotides align to TRBD2. Germline CDR1 and CDR2: SQVTM and ANQGSEA. The CDR3 sequence is 14 residues long. With V trimmed by 7 bases and J by 4 bases, 9 bases remained unmatched. The CDR3 sequence: CSAGMLAGYNEQFF. CDR3 sequence (DNA): TGCAGCGCCGGGATGCTAGCGGGTTACAATGAGCAGTTCTTC.

V and J are TRBV27 and TRBJ2-7, with no clear D. With 11 bases removed from V and 1 base from J, the gap between germline ends came to 18 bases. The CDR3 is made up of 14 amino acids. Germline CDR1 and CDR2: MNHEY and SMNVEV (reference sequence). The CDR3 here is CAPPVSGLSYEQYF. In nucleotides, the CDR3 is TGTGCCCCTCCAGTTTCCGGTCTTTCCTACGAGCAGTACTTC.

This clonotype turned up a few times. The chain links TRBV12-3 or TRBV12-4 to TRBJ1-3; D is unclear. V was cut by 0 bases and J by 6 bases, with 12 bases left in between. There are 15 residues in the CDR3. The CDR3 nucleotides read TGTGCCAGCAGTTTAGCGCCCACAGCTTTAAACACCATATATTTT. Translation: CASSLAPTALNTIYF.

V and J are TRBV28 and TRBJ2-4, with TRBD1 as a possible D gene (6 bases). TRBJ2-7 matches the DNA end more closely, so the J call is doubtful. The CDR3 runs 15 residues. Germline V gives CDR1 MDHEN, CDR2 SYDVKM. The CDR3 DNA reads TGTGCCTGCAACCGAAACCTACAGGGTGTGGACGAGCAGTACTTC. It codes for CACNRNLQGVDEQYF.

The table lists this clonotype with a count of one. This chain links TRBV2 with TRBJ2-2, with D hard to call. The CDR3 is made up of 11 amino acids. The germline V and J ends were trimmed by 2 bases and 8 bases, with 3 bases remaining between them. Germline assignment: CDR1 SNHLY and CDR2 FYNNEI. The DNA for the CDR3 is TGTGCCAGCAGTGAATCAGGGGAGCTGTTTTTT. It yields the protein CASSESGELFF.

This clonotype was detected many times. The gene calls are TRBV7-9 and TRBJ2-1; 13 nucleotides align to TRBD2. Germline V CDR1 and CDR2: SEHNR, FQNEAQ (reference sequence). With 4 bases clipped from V and 4 bases from J, the junction kept 7 bases outside the gene matches. The CDR3 runs 17 residues. This chain's CDR3 is CASSSGTSGALYNEQFF. The DNA of the CDR3 is TGTGCCAGCAGCTCAGGGACTAGCGGGGCCCTTTACAATGAGCAGTTCTTC.

This clonotype was observed many times. The rearrangement joins TRBV20-1 to TRBJ2-5; tentatively, D is TRBD1 (6 bases). The germline V gene encodes CDR1 DFQATT and CDR2 SNEGSKA (reference sequence). The CDR3 has 12 residues. In DNA form, the CDR3 reads TGCAGCCCCTACAGGGATGGGGAGACCCAGTACTTC. Protein sequence: CSPYRDGETQYF.

There are a few counts of this clonotype. This chain connects TRBV12-3 or TRBV12-4 to TRBJ1-2, with D possibly matching TRBD1 (6 bases). V was cut by 5 bases and J by 8 bases, with 12 bases left in between. The CDR3 spans 12 residues. In DNA, the CDR3 is TGTGCCAGCAGTACTCAGGGGAGCGGCTACACCTTC. Residues: CASSTQGSGYTF.

J is TRBJ1-1 and V is TRBV20-1; D unclear. The length of the CDR3 is 11 residues. Trimming took 1 base from V and 5 from J, leaving 5 bases between them. Germline V gives CDR1 DFQATT, CDR2 SNEGSKA (reference sequence). The CDR3 loop is CSARAGTEAFF. DNA for the CDR3: TGCAGTGCTAGAGCCGGGACTGAAGCTTTCTTT.

In its sample, this clonotype was seen many times. V is TRBV7-8 and J is TRBJ2-7, with TRBD1 matching over 10 bases. Looked up from germline, CDR1 is SGHVS and CDR2 is FQNEAQ. This CDR3 has 15 amino acids. The V and J ends lost 5 bases and 4 bases, in that order; junction bases with no gene match: 8. The CDR3 bases are TGTGCCAGCAGCCACCGGGACAGGGGAGAATACGAGCAGTACTTC. Its protein product is CASSHRDRGEYEQYF.

Remarks on this clonotype: One junction end disagrees with the germline gene, perhaps due to a read error. This chain uses TRBV10-1 with TRBJ2-2; the D gene could be TRBD1 or TRBD2 (5 bases each). The CDR3 runs to 13 residues. Looked up from germline, CDR1 is WNHNN and CDR2 is SYGVQD (reference sequence). The DNA for the CDR3 is TGCGCCAGCAGTGAGTCCGGGGCCGGGGAGCGGTTTTTT. Its translation: CASSESGAGERFF.

This sequence joins TRBV7-8 and TRBJ2-5, with 9 bases aligning to TRBD2. CDR1 is SGHVS and CDR2 is FQNEAQ in the germline V gene. The CDR3 is 16 residues long. V trimming: 3 bases; J trimming: 7 bases; junction bases outside the gene matches: 12. In nucleotides, the CDR3 is TGTGCCAGCAGCTTCGGGTCAGCGGGAGGACTGGTGACCCAGTACTTC. Protein sequence: CASSFGSAGGLVTQYF.

The gene calls are TRBV27 and TRBJ2-2; D gene ambiguous. There are 18 residues in the CDR3. Between the trimmed V and J ends, which lost 4 bases and 2 bases, there was a span of 20 bases. Germline V CDR1 and CDR2: MNHEY, SMNVEV (reference sequence). CDR3 in amino acids: CASSSTFGGRINTGELFF. The CDR3 DNA is TGTGCCAGCAGTTCGACCTTTGGTGGCCGAATTAACACCGGGGAGCTGTTTTTT.

The table lists this clonotype with many counts. The CDR3 region has the DNA TGTGCCAGCAGCCAAGAGGGACTAGATGAGCAGTTCTTC. Residues: CASSQEGLDEQFF. V and J are TRBV4-2 and TRBJ2-1; 8 bases line up with TRBD2. Germline loops: CDR1 LGHNA, CDR2 YNFKEQ. The length of the CDR3 is 13 residues. The V segment lost 0 bases and the J segment 8 bases; nucleotides outside the gene matches: 0.

This clonotype has ten or more counts. The V gene is TRBV3-1, the J gene TRBJ1-2, with 10 bases identical to TRBD1. The CDR3 is 16 amino acids. The V segment lost 4 bases and the J segment 3 bases; nucleotides outside the gene matches: 8. Germline V gene lookup returns CDR1 LGHDT and CDR2 YNNKEL (reference sequence). CDR3 residues: CASSRPGTGEHYGYTF. CDR3 nucleotide sequence: TGTGCCAGCAGCCGCCCCGGGACAGGGGAACACTATGGCTACACCTTC.

A word on this clonotype: The junction does not match germline at one end; this may be a read error. CDR3 DNA: TGTGCCTGCCGGACGGCGGGCAATGGGCAGTTCTTC. It is translated as CACRTAGNGQFF. This rearrangement joins TRBV27 to TRBJ2-1; possibly TRBD2 for D (5 bases). Germline assignment: CDR1 MNHEY and CDR2 SMNVEV (reference sequence). The CDR3 totals 12 residues.

J is TRBJ1-4 and V is TRBV20-1; no clear D. Germline V gene lookup returns CDR1 DFQATT and CDR2 SNEGSKA (reference sequence). Trimming shortened V by 1 base and J by 6 bases, and 15 bases separated the two germline ends. This CDR3 is built from 15 residues. The CDR3 nucleotides are TGCAGTGCTAGAGGGATCACCTACCCGGATGAAAAACTGTTTTTT. This codes for CSARGITYPDEKLFF.

Many counts were recorded for this clonotype. V usage is TRBV7-6 and J usage is TRBJ1-4; no clear D. This CDR3 is 16 amino acids long. Per germline, CDR1 SGHVS and CDR2 FNYEAQ. V lost 1 base and J 0 bases, leaving 9 bases between the germline ends. The CDR3 here is CASSLGVTTTNEKLFF. For the CDR3, the DNA is TGTGCCAGCAGCTTAGGTGTCACTACAACTAATGAAAAACTGTTTTTT.

The chain has TRBV9 and TRBJ2-3; D not resolved. With 3 bases removed from V and 1 base from J, the gap between germline ends came to 12 bases. The germline gives CDR1 SGDLS, CDR2 YYNGEE. This CDR3 region has 15 residues. The CDR3 region has the DNA TGTGCCAGCAGCGCAACTTCAGCAGGCACAGATACGCAGTATTTT. Translated: CASSATSAGTDTQYF. The whole variable domain, remainder taken from reference TRBV9 and TRBJ2-3, is DSGVTQTPKHLITATGQRVTLRCSPRSGDLSVYWYQQSLDQGLQFLIQYYNGEERAKGNILERFSAQQFPDLHSELNLSSLELGDSALYFCASSATSAGTDTQYFGPGTRLTVL.

The chain is built from TRBV7-2 and TRBJ2-3; no reliable D call. The V end was cut by 5 bases, the J end by 3 bases, with 21 bases between. The length of the CDR3 is 17 residues. Germline CDR1 SGHTA, CDR2 FQGNSA. The CDR3 spells CASSLNAGSVPTDTQYF. The CDR3 nucleotides read TGTGCCAGCAGCCTAAACGCTGGTTCGGTCCCGACAGATACGCAGTATTTT. The full variable domain, its missing parts supplied by reference TRBV7-2 and TRBJ2-3, is GAGVSQSPSNKVTEKGKDVELRCDPISGHTALYWYRQSLGQGLEFLIYFQGNSAPDKSGLPSDRFSAERTGGSVSTLTIQRTQQEDSAVYLCASSLNAGSVPTDTQYFGPGTRLTVL.

As regards this clonotype: This may arise from a read error, as a much more abundant clone is one base away. The V call is TRBV6-5, the J call TRBJ2-7, with a tentative D call TRBD1 (7 bases). This CDR3 region has 15 residues. Germline-derived CDR1 and CDR2 are MNHEY and SVGAGI. The V gene lost 0 bases and the J gene lost 6 bases, with 15 bases spanning the gap. The CDR3: CASSYSGQGGCEQYF. CDR3 DNA: TGTGCCAGCAGTTACTCGGGCCAGGGGGGCTGCGAGCAGTACTTC.

The V gene is TRBV7-6, the J gene TRBJ1-5; a weak D match, TRBD1 (6 bases). CDR1 and CDR2 from the germline V gene are SGHVS and FNYEAQ. This CDR3 spans 16 amino acids. The V end lost 1 base, the J end lost 5 bases, and 15 bases lay between the germline ends. CDR3 amino acids: CASSLVFGGRDQPQHF. Here the CDR3 DNA reads TGTGCCAGCAGCTTAGTTTTTGGGGGGCGAGATCAGCCCCAGCATTTT.